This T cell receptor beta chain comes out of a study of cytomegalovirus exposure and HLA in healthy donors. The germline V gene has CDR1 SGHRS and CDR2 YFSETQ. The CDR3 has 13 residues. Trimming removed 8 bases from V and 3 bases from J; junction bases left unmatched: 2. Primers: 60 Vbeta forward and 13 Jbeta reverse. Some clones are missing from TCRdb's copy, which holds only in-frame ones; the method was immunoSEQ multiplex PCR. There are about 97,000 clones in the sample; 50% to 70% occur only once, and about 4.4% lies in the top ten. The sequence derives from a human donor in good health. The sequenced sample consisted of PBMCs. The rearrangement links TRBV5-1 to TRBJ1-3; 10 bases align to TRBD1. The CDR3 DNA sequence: TGCGCCAGTGGGACAGGGGTTGGAAACACCATATATTTT. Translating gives CASGTGVGNTIYF.